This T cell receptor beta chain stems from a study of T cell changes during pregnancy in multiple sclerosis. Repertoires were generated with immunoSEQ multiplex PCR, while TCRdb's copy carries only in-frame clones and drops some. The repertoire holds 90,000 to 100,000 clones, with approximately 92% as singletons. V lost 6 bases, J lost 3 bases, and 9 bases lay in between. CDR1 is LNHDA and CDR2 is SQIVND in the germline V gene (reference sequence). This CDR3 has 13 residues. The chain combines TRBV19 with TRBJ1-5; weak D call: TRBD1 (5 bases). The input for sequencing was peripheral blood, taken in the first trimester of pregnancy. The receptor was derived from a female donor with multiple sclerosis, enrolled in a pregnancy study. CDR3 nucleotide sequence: TGTGCCAGTAGCCCACAGGTCAATCAGCCCCAGCATTTT. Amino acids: CASSPQVNQPQHF. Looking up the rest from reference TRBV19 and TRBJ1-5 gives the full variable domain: DGGITQSPKYLFRKEGQNVTLSCEQNLNHDAMYWYRQDPGQGLRLIYYSQIVNDFQKGDIAEGYSVSREKKESFPLTVTSAQKNPTAFYLCASSPQVNQPQHFGDGTRLSIL.